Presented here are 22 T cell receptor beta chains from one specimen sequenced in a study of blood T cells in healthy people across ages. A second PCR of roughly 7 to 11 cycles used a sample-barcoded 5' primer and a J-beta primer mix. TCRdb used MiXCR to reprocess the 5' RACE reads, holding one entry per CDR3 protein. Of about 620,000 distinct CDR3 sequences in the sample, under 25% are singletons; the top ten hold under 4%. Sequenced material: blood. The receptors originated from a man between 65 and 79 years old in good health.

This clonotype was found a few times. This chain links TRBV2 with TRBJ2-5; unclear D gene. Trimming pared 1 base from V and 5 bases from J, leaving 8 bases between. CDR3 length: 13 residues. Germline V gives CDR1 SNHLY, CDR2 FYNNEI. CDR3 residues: CASSEEPWETQYF. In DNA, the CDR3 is TGTGCCAGCAGTGAAGAACCTTGGGAGACCCAGTACTTC.

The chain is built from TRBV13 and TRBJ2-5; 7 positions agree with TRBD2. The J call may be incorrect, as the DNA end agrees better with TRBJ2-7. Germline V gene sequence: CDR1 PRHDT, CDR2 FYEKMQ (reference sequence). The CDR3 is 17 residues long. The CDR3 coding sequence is TGTGCCAGCACATGGCAGGGTAGGTTGCGGGAGTGGTACGAGCAGTACTTC. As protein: CASTWQGRLREWYEQYF.

This CDR3 reads CASSAAGGVVGGYTF. CDR3 coding DNA: TGTGCCAGCAGCGCGGCCGGGGGGGTTGTAGGTGGCTACACCTTC. The V and J genes are TRBV12-3 or TRBV12-4 and TRBJ1-2, with D perhaps matching TRBD1 (5 bases). The CDR3 runs 15 residues. The ends were cut back, 6 bases at V and 7 bases at J, with 21 bases in the middle.

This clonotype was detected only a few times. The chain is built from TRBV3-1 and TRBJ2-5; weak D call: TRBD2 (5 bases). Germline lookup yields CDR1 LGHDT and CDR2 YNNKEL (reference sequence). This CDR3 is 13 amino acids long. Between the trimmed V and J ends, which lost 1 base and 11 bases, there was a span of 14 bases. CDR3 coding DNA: TGTGCCAGCAGCCAAGCCTCTACGAGGGAGCAGTACTTC. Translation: CASSQASTREQYF.

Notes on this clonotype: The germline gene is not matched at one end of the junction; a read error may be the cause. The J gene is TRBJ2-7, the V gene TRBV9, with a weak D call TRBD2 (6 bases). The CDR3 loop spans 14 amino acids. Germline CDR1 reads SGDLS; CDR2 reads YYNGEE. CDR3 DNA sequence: TGTGCCGGCAGCCGAACCGGGAGCTCCTACGAGCAGTACTTC. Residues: CAGSRTGSSYEQYF.

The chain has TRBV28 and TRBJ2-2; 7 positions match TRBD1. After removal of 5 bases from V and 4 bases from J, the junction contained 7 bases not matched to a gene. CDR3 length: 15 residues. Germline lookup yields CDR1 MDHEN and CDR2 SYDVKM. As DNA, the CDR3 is TGTGCCAGCAGTGGACAGGACCGTCGCACCGGGGAGCTGTTTTTT. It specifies CASSGQDRRTGELFF.

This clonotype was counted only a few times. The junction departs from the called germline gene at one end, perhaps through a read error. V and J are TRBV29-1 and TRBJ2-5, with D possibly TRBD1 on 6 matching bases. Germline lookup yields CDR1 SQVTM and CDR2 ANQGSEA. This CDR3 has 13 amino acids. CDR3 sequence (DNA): TGCAGCGTTGCAGGGGTGTACCAAGAGGCCCAGTACTTC. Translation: CSVAGVYQEAQYF.

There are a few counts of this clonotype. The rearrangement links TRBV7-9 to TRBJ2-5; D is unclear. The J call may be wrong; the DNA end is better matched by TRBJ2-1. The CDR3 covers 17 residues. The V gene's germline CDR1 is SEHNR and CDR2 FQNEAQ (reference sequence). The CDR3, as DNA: TGTGCCAGCTCACTACCCCAGGCGTATACTGCCTACAATGAGCAGTTCTTC. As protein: CASSLPQAYTAYNEQFF.

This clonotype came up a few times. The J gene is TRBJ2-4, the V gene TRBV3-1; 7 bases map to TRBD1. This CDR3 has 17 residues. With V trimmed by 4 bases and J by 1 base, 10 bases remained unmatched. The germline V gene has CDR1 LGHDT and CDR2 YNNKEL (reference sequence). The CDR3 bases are TGTGCCAGCAGCCTACCGGAGACAGGGCGGGCCAAAAACATTCAGTACTTC. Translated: CASSLPETGRAKNIQYF.

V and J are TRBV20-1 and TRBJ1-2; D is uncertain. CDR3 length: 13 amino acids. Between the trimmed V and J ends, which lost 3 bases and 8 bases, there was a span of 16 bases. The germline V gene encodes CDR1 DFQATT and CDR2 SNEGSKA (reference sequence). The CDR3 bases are TGCAGTGCTAGGGTAGCTAGCGACGGGGGCTACACCTTC. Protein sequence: CSARVASDGGYTF.

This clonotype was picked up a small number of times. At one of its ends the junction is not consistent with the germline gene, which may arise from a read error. The CDR3 loop reads CASGESYSLAGGTDTQYF. CDR3 DNA: TGTGCCAGCGGTGAATCCTACTCACTAGCGGGAGGCACAGATACGCAGTATTTT. V gene TRBV6-1 combines with J gene TRBJ2-3; 11 bases agree with TRBD2. The CDR3 consists of 18 residues. Per the germline V gene, CDR1 is MNHNS and CDR2 is SASEGT.

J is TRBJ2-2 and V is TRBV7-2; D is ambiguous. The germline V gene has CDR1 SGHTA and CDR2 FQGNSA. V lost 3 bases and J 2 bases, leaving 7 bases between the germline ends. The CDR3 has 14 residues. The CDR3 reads CASSFSTNTGELFF. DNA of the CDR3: TGTGCCAGCAGCTTCAGCACTAACACCGGGGAGCTGTTTTTT.

The CDR3 spells CAISETPISAKNIQYF. CDR3 DNA: TGTGCCATCAGTGAGACCCCAATATCAGCCAAAAACATTCAGTACTTC. This rearrangement joins TRBV10-3 to TRBJ2-4, with D hard to call. Trimming took 2 bases from V and 0 from J, leaving 11 bases between them. CDR1 and CDR2 from the germline V gene are ENHRY and SYGVKD. The CDR3 spans 16 residues.

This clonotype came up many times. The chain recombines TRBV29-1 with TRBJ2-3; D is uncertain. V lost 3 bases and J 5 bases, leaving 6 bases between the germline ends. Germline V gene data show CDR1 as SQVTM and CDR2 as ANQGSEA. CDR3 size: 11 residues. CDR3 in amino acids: CSVEGKDTQYF. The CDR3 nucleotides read TGCAGCGTTGAGGGTAAAGATACGCAGTATTTT.

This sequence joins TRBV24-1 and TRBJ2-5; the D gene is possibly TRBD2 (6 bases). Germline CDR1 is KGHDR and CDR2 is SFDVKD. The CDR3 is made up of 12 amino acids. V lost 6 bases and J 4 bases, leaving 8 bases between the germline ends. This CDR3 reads CATSREPETQYF. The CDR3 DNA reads TGTGCCACCAGTCGGGAGCCAGAGACCCAGTACTTC.

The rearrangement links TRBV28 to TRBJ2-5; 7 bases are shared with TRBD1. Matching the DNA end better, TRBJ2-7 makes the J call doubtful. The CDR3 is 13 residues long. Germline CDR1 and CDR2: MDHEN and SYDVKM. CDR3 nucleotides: TGTGCCAGCAGTACCTCGACAGGGCACGAGCAGTACTTC. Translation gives CASSTSTGHEQYF.

Here the CDR3 reads CSARLMDRGIIQYF. CDR3 coding DNA: TGCAGTGCTAGGCTGATGGACAGGGGAATCATTCAGTACTTC. The V call is TRBV20-1, the J call TRBJ2-4, with 9 bases aligning to TRBD1. V lost 3 bases and J lost 9; bases outside the gene matches: 9. This CDR3 contains 14 residues. CDR1 and CDR2 (germline): DFQATT, SNEGSKA (reference sequence).

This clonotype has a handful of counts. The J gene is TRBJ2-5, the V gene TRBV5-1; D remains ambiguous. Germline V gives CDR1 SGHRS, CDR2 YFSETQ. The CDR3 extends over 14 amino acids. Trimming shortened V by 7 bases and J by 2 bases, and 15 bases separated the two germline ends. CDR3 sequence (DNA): TGCGCCAGCGAACTACCGGGTTATCAAGAGACCCAGTACTTC. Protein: CASELPGYQETQYF. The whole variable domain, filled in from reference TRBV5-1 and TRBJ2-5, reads KAGVTQTPRYLIKTRGQQVTLSCSPISGHRSVSWYQQTPGQGLQFLFEYFSETQRNKGNFPGRFSGRQFSNSRSEMNVSTLELGDSALYLCASELPGYQETQYFGPGTRLLVL.

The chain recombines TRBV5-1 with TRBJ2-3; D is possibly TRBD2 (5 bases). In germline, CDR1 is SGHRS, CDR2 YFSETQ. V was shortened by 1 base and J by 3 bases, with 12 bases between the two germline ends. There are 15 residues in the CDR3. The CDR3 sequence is CASSLSAGGTDTQYF. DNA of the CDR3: TGCGCCAGCAGCTTGTCTGCGGGCGGTACAGATACGCAGTATTTT.

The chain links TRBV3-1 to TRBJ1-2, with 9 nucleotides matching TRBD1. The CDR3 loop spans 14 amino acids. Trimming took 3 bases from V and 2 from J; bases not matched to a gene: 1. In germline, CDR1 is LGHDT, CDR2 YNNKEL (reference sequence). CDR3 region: CASSHGQGNYGYTF. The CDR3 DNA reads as TGTGCCAGCAGCCATGGACAGGGGAACTATGGCTACACCTTC.

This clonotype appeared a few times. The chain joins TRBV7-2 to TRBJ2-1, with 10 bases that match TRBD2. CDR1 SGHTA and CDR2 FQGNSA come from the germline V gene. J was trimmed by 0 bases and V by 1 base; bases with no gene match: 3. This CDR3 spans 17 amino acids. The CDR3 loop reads CASSLVASGSSYNEQFF. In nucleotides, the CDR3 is TGTGCCAGCAGCTTAGTTGCTAGCGGGAGCTCCTACAATGAGCAGTTCTTC.

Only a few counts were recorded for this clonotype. CDR3 loop: CASSQDWGASNYGYTF. In DNA form, the CDR3 reads TGCGCCAGCAGCCAAGATTGGGGGGCCTCTAACTATGGCTACACCTTC. The V gene is TRBV4-3, the J gene TRBJ1-2, with a possible D match to TRBD1 (6 bases). The CDR3 length is 16 residues. V dropped 0 bases and J dropped 0 bases, with 11 bases sitting between them. In germline, CDR1 is LGHNA, CDR2 YSLEER.